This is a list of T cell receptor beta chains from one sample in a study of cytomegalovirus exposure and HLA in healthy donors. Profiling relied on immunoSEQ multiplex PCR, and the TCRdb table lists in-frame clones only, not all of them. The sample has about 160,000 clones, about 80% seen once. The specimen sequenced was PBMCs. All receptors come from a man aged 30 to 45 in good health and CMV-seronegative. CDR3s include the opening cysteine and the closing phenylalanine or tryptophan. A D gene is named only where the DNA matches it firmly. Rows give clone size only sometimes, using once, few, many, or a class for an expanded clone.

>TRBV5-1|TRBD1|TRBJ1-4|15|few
CASSLAETGAEKLFF
TGCGCCAGCAGCTTGGCCGAGACAGGGGCCGAAAAACTGTTTTTT
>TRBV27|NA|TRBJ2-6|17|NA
CASSLAGISSGANVLTF
TGTGCCAGCAGTTTAGCAGGAATAAGCTCTGGGGCCAACGTCCTGACTTTC
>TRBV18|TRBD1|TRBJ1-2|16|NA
CASSPLSGTGGYGYTF
TGTGCCAGCTCACCCCTCAGCGGGACAGGAGGCTATGGCTACACCTTC
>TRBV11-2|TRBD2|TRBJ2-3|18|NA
CASSRGLAGVGSTDTQYF
TGTGCCAGCAGCCGGGGACTAGCGGGAGTCGGGAGCACAGATACGCAGTATTTT
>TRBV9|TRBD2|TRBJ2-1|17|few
CASSVLPGTSVNNEQFF
TGTGCCAGCAGCGTACTTCCCGGGACTAGCGTGAACAATGAGCAGTTCTTC
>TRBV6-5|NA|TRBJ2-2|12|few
CASVTNGGELFF
TGTGCCAGCGTCACGAACGGCGGGGAGCTGTTTTTT
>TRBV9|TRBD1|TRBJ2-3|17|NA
CASSVEGGQGRTDTQYF
TGTGCCAGCAGCGTAGAGGGGGGACAGGGTCGGACAGATACGCAGTATTTT
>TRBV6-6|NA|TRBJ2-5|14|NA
CASSYSRFQETQYF
TGTGCCAGCAGTTACTCGCGGTTCCAAGAGACCCAGTACTTC
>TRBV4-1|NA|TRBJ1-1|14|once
CASSQVQAYREAFF
TGCGCCAGCAGCCAAGTACAGGCGTACAGGGAAGCTTTCTTT
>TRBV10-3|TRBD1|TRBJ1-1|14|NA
CAISRTGGNTEAFF
TGTGCCATCAGTCGGACAGGGGGAAACACTGAAGCTTTCTTT
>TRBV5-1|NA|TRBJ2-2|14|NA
CASSTRQGTGELFF
TGCGCCAGCAGCACCCGCCAGGGCACCGGGGAGCTGTTTTTT
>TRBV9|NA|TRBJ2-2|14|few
CASQGTLNTGELFF
TGTGCCAGCCAGGGGACCTTGAACACCGGGGAGCTGTTTTTT
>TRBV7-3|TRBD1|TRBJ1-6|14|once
CASSLNAGGSPLHF
TGTGCCAGCAGCTTAAATGCAGGGGGTTCACCCCTCCACTTT
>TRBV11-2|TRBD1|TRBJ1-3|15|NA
CASSSFRDRRNTIYF
TGTGCCAGCAGCTCCTTCCGGGACAGAAGAAACACCATATATTTT
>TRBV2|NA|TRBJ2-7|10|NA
CASSDGGQYF
TGTGCCAGCAGTGATGGAGGGCAGTACTTC
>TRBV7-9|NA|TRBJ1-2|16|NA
CSSSLRPTGNNYGYTF
TGTTCCAGCAGCCTCCGCCCCACGGGGAATAACTATGGCTACACCTTC
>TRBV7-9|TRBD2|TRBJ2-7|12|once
CASTREGYEQYF
TGTGCCAGCACCCGGGAGGGCTACGAGCAGTACTTC
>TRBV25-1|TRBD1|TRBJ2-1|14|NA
CASRRTGVYNEQFF
TGTGCCAGCAGAAGGACAGGGGTCTACAATGAGCAGTTCTTC
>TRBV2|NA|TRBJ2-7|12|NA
CASRGSTYEQYF
TGTGCCAGCAGAGGGAGCACCTACGAGCAGTACTTC
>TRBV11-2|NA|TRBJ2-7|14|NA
CASSLFQTAEEQYF
TGTGCCAGCAGCTTATTCCAAACCGCTGAGGAGCAGTACTTC
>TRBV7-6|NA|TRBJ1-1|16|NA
CASSLLPGQMNTEAFF
TGTGCCAGCAGCTTGCTTCCGGGACAAATGAACACTGAAGCTTTCTTT
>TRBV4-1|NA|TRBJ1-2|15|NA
CASRTLAGKDYSYTF
TGCGCCAGCCGCACGCTGGCAGGGAAGGATTACAGCTACACCTTC
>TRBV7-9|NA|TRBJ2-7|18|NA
CSSSSSVREARTPYEQYF
TGTTCCAGCAGCTCTAGTGTTAGGGAGGCCCGAACCCCCTACGAGCAGTACTTC
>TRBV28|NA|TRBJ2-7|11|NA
CASSKDFKQYF
TGTGCCAGCAGTAAAGACTTCAAGCAGTACTTC
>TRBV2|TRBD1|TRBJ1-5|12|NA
CAGGQGRQPQHF
TGTGCCGGCGGACAGGGCCGTCAGCCCCAGCATTTT
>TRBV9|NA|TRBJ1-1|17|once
CASSTWGGIEGNTEAFF
TGTGCCAGCAGCACCTGGGGGGGTATCGAGGGGAACACTGAAGCTTTCTTT
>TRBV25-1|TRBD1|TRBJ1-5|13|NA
CARGQADGQPQHF
TGTGCCAGGGGACAGGCTGATGGTCAGCCCCAGCATTTT
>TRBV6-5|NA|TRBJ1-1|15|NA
CASRVAGPGSTEAFF
TGTGCCAGCAGAGTGGCGGGGCCGGGCAGCACTGAAGCTTTCTTT
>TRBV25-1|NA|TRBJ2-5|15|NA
CASSGVTEYWETQYF
TGTGCCAGCAGTGGGGTGACGGAGTATTGGGAGACCCAGTACTTC
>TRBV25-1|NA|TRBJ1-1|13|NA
CASSENMNTEAFF
TGTGCCAGCAGTGAGAACATGAACACTGAAGCTTTCTTT
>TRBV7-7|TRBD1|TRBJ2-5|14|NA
CASSPGQGQETQYF
TGTGCCAGCAGCCCGGGACAGGGTCAAGAGACCCAGTACTTC
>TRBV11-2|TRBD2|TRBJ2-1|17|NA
CASRPSSGTSGNNEQFF
TGTGCCAGCAGGCCATCCTCCGGGACTAGCGGGAATAATGAGCAGTTCTTC
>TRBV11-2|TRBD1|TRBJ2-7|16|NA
CASSLRTGSETYEQYF
TGTGCCAGCAGCTTACGGACAGGGTCGGAAACCTACGAGCAGTACTTC
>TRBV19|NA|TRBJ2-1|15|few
CASSTHRDTYNEQFF
TGTGCCAGTAGTACCCACCGGGACACCTACAATGAGCAGTTCTTC
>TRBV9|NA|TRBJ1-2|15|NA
CASSVTLQGPYGYTF
TGTGCCAGCAGCGTAACCTTACAGGGCCCATATGGCTACACCTTC
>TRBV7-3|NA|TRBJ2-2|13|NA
CASSATNTGELFF
TGTGCCAGCAGCGCCACTAACACCGGGGAGCTGTTTTTT
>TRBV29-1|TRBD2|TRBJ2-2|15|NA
CSVAGGRVNTGELFF
TGCAGCGTTGCCGGTGGGAGGGTTAACACCGGGGAGCTGTTTTTT
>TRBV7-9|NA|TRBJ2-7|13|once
CSSSFRLGGEQYF
TGTTCCAGCAGCTTTAGATTGGGAGGCGAGCAGTACTTC
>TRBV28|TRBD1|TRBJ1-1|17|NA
CASSLAISGQGAQLAFF
TGTGCCAGCAGTCTCGCAATCTCGGGACAGGGGGCCCAGTTAGCTTTCTTT
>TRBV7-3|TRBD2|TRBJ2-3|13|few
CASSLPGGNTQYF
TGTGCCAGCAGCTTACCGGGGGGGAATACGCAGTATTTT
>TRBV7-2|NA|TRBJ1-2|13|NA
CASSLSDSYGYTF
TGTGCCAGCAGCTTATCGGACAGCTATGGCTACACCTTC
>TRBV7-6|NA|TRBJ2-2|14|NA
CASSRTTNTGELFF
TGTGCCAGCAGCCGGACTACGAACACCGGGGAGCTGTTTTTT
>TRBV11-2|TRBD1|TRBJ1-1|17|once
CASSFSPTRQGNTEAFF
TGTGCCAGCAGCTTTTCGCCCACGAGACAGGGGAACACTGAAGCTTTCTTT
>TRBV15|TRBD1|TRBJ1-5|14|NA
CATLDRSMNQPQHF
TGTGCCACCCTGGACAGGTCGATGAATCAGCCCCAGCATTTT
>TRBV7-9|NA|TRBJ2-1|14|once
CASSSPLEYGEQFF
TGTGCCAGCAGCTCTCCTCTCGAGTACGGTGAGCAGTTCTTC
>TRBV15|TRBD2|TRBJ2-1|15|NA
CATSWPQRGYNEQFF
TGTGCCACCAGCTGGCCCCAGCGGGGGTACAATGAGCAGTTCTTC